A single sample is the source of the 9 T cell receptor beta chains below, sequenced in a study of technical replicates of blood from several donors. Some clones are missing from TCRdb's copy, which holds only in-frame ones; the method was immunoSEQ multiplex PCR. The profile shows more than 80,000 clones, approximately 94% of them singletons. The sample comprised T cells isolated from PBMCs. Receptors were obtained from a human donor in good health.

The DNA of the CDR3 is TGTGCCAGCAGCGGTTCCGGGACTAGCGCATTCTTC. It encodes CASSGSGTSAFF. V is TRBV2 and J is TRBJ2-1; 10 bases agree with TRBD2. Germline CDR1 reads SNHLY; CDR2 reads FYNNEI. The junction had 9 bases not matched to a gene; V was cut back by 6 bases and J by 16 bases. The CDR3 consists of 12 residues. The variable domain in full, completed from reference TRBV2 and TRBJ2-1, reads EPEVTQTPSHQVTQMGQEVILRCVPISNHLYFYWYRQILGQKVEFLVSFYNNEISEKSEIFDDQFSVERPDGSNFTLKIRSTKLEDSAMYFCASSGSGTSAFFGPGTRLTVL.

CDR3 amino acids: CASSVAGRGNTEAFF. The CDR3 coding sequence is TGTGCCAGCAGCGTAGCAGGTCGGGGTAACACTGAAGCTTTCTTT. The rearrangement links TRBV9 to TRBJ1-1; D is undetermined. CDR3 size: 15 residues. Between the trimmed V and J ends, which lost 0 bases and 2 bases, there was a span of 11 bases. The germline V gene encodes CDR1 SGDLS and CDR2 YYNGEE.

The rearrangement links TRBV4-1 to TRBJ1-2, with 7 bases fitting TRBD1. The V and J ends lost 1 base and 4 bases, in that order; junction bases with no gene match: 6. CDR1 is MGHRA and CDR2 is YSYEKL in the germline V gene. The CDR3 loop spans 15 amino acids. DNA for the CDR3: TGCGCCAGCAGCCAAGTATTAGGACAGGCCTATGGCTACACCTTC. Residues: CASSQVLGQAYGYTF.

The chain's CDR3 is CASSLSGAIQETQYF. DNA of the CDR3: TGTGCCAGCAGCTTAAGTGGGGCTATTCAAGAGACCCAGTACTTC. V and J are TRBV7-9 and TRBJ2-5; a weak D match, TRBD1 (5 bases). The CDR3 runs 15 residues. Trimming took 2 bases from V and 2 from J, leaving 12 bases between them. CDR1 is SEHNR and CDR2 is FQNEAQ in the germline V gene (reference sequence).

The chain is built from TRBV6-1 and TRBJ2-3; 10 positions match TRBD1. The V gene's germline CDR1 is MNHNS and CDR2 SASEGT. The CDR3 has 16 residues. The trim removed 2 bases at V and 4 bases at J, leaving 6 bases unmatched. The CDR3 coding sequence is TGTGCCAGCAGTGAATTAGGGGACAGGGGCCCAGATACGCAGTATTTT. Its protein product is CASSELGDRGPDTQYF.

As for this clone: The sample contains more than one DNA sequence encoding this CDR3. V gene TRBV5-1 combines with J gene TRBJ2-5; 8 bases are a match to TRBD2. CDR1 is SGHRS and CDR2 is YFSETQ in the germline V gene. Trimming cost V 1 base and J 1 base; bases outside gene matches: 0. CDR3 length: 14 residues. The CDR3 sequence: CASSLLAGQETQYF. For the CDR3, the DNA is TGCGCCAGCAGCTTGCTAGCGGGCCAAGAGACCCAGTACTTC.

This chain connects TRBV11-2 to TRBJ2-7; 7 bases align to TRBD1. Germline trimming cut 4 bases from V and 5 bases from J; bases unmatched to any gene: 8. The CDR3 totals 14 residues. Per the germline V gene, CDR1 is SGHAT and CDR2 is FQNNGV. The CDR3 DNA follows: TGTGCCAGCAGCTCGGGACAGTTCCTGGACGAGCAGTACTTC. Protein product: CASSSGQFLDEQYF. The full variable domain, rest sourced from reference TRBV11-2 and TRBJ2-7, is EAGVAQSPRYKIIEKRQSVAFWCNPISGHATLYWYQQILGQGPKLLIQFQNNGVVDDSQLPKDRFSAERLKGVDSTLKIQPAKLEDSAVYLCASSSGQFLDEQYFGPGTRLTVT.

CDR3 in DNA: TGTGCCAGCAGGAGCGGGGGGGCTGGGGATACGCAGTATTTT. The encoded protein is CASRSGGAGDTQYF. The genes are TRBV6-6 and TRBJ2-3; TRBD2 aligns across 10 bases. This CDR3 is built from 14 residues. The ends lost 6 bases at V and 6 bases at J; junction bases unmatched: 6. Germline CDR1 is MNHNY and CDR2 is SVGAGI (reference sequence).

The chain is built from TRBV5-1 and TRBJ2-7; TRBD2 matches at 8 bases. Germline V gene data show CDR1 as SGHRS and CDR2 as YFSETQ. The CDR3 loop spans 13 amino acids. Trimming removed 5 bases from V and 4 bases from J; junction bases left unmatched: 5. Here the CDR3 DNA reads TGCGCCAGCAGTGTTAGCGGGACTTACGAGCAGTACTTC. Encoded protein: CASSVSGTYEQYF.